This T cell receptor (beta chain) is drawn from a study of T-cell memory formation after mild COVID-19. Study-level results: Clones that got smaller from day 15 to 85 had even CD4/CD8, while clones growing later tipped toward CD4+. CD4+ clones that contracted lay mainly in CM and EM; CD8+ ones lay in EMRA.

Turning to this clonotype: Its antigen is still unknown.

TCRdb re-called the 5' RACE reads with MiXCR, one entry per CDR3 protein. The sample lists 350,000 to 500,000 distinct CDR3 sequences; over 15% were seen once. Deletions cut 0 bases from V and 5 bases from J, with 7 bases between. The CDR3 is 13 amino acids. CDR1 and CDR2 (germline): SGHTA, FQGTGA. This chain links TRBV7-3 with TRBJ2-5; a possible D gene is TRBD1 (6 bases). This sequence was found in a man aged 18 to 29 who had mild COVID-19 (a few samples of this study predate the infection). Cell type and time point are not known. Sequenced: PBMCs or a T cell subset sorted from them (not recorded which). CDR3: CASSLTQGETQYF. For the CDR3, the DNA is TGTGCCAGCAGCTTAACCCAGGGGGAGACCCAGTACTTC.